This T cell receptor (beta chain) appears in the sequencing data of a study of T cells in localized non-small cell lung cancer. Whole-study findings and limits: Sequencing involved a lone tumor region, leaving heterogeneity possible. Tumor trailed uninvolved adjacent lung in T cell clonality, which peaked there. Higher adjacent-lung clonality was associated with shorter survival. There were a median roughly 61 of the top 100 tumor clones appearing in adjacent lung.

Sequencing was performed with immunoSEQ multiplex PCR; in TCRdb, only in-frame clones are kept and a portion is missing. The top ten hold about 10% of the sample, which has about 43,000 clones, roughly 91% seen once. Concerning this clone itself: Its antigen remains unidentified.

Per germline, CDR1 SGHDT and CDR2 YYEEEE. The CDR3 extends over 17 amino acids. Trimming cost V 4 bases and J 0 bases, with 17 bases left between them. Specimen: PBMCs, collected before any cancer treatment. This receptor was identified in a woman aged 35 to 70 with stage II lung adenocarcinoma. The chain links TRBV5-6 to TRBJ2-1; D possibly matches TRBD1 or TRBD2 (5 bases each). The CDR3 is CASSGSMKGSSYNEQFF. The CDR3, as DNA: TGTGCCAGCAGCGGAAGCATGAAGGGGAGCTCCTACAATGAGCAGTTCTTC.